These 5 T cell receptor beta chains share one sample of origin, sequenced in a study of cytomegalovirus exposure and HLA in healthy donors. Use of 60 Vbeta and 13 Jbeta primers characterized the PCR. Data came from immunoSEQ multiplex PCR; TCRdb stores just in-frame clones and leaves some out. The sample comprises 90,000 to 120,000 clones, 81% of which are singletons, and 2% to 2.5% rests with the top ten. The sequencing input was PBMCs. The receptor set was obtained from a man aged 25-45 years in good health and CMV-seronegative.

Note on this clone: Its ends do not fully match the called genes, so a read error is possible. This sequence joins TRBV7-7 and TRBJ1-3; no reliable D call. The CDR3 is 15 amino acids. Germline CDR1 and CDR2: SSHAT and FNYEAQ (reference sequence). The DNA for the CDR3 is TGTGCTAGCAGCTCATCAGTGTCCTCTGGAAACACCATATATTTT. As protein: CASSSSVSSGNTIYF.

This chain joins TRBV5-6 and TRBJ1-2; D call uncertain. The CDR3 consists of 13 residues. V was cut by 1 base and J by 8 bases, with 12 bases left in between. Looked up from germline, CDR1 is SGHDT and CDR2 is YYEEEE. CDR3 DNA sequence: TGTGCCAGCAGCTTGCAGGCAACCCTCGGCTACACCTTC. It encodes CASSLQATLGYTF.

V and J are TRBV6-1 and TRBJ1-5; 8 nucleotides align to TRBD1. Trimming removed 8 bases from V and 6 bases from J; junction bases left unmatched: 12. This CDR3 region has 15 residues. CDR1 MNHNS and CDR2 SASEGT come from the germline V gene. CDR3 sequence: CASSGRAGGIQPQHF. In nucleotides, the CDR3 is TGTGCCAGCTCTGGGAGGGCAGGGGGCATTCAGCCCCAGCATTTT.

This clone was detected ten times or more. The chain is built from TRBV10-2 and TRBJ2-7, with TRBD2 matching 11 bases. This CDR3 is built from 14 residues. Germline assignment: CDR1 WSHSY and CDR2 SAAADI. With 7 bases clipped from V and 3 bases from J, the junction kept 5 bases outside the gene matches. CDR3 sequence (DNA): TGCGCCAGCACCCCCGGGACTAGCGGCTACGAGCAGTACTTC. It codes for CASTPGTSGYEQYF.

This chain joins TRBV5-6 and TRBJ1-1, with a tentative D call TRBD1 (5 bases). The CDR3 spans 13 residues. Between the trimmed V and J ends, which lost 5 bases and 7 bases, there was a span of 15 bases. Germline CDR1 is SGHDT and CDR2 is YYEEEE. The CDR3 DNA reads TGTGCCAGCAGGATTCAGGGAGGGGTTGAAGCTTTCTTT. Protein sequence: CASRIQGGVEAFF. Full variable domain (rest looked up from reference TRBV5-6 and TRBJ1-1): DAGVTQSPTHLIKTRGQQVTLRCSPKSGHDTVSWYQQALGQGPQFIFQYYEEEERQRGNFPDRFSGHQFPNYSSELNVNALLLGDSALYLCASRIQGGVEAFFGQGTRLTVV.